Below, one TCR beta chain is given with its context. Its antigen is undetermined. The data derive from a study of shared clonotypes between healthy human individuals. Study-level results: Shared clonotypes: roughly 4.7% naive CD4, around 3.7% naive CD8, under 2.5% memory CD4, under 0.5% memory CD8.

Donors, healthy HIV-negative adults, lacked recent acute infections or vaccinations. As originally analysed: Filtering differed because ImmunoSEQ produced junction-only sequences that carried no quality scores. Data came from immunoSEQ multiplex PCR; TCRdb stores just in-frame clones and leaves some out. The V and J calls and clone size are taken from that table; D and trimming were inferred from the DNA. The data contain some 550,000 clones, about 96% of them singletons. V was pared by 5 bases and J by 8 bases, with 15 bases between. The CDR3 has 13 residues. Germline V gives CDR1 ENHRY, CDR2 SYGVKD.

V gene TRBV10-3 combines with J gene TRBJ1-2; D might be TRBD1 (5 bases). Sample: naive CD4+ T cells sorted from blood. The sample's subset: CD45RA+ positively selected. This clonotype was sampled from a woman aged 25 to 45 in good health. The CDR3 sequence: CAISPGLAGGYTF. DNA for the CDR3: TGTGCCATCAGTCCGGGACTGGCGGGAGGCTACACCTTC.